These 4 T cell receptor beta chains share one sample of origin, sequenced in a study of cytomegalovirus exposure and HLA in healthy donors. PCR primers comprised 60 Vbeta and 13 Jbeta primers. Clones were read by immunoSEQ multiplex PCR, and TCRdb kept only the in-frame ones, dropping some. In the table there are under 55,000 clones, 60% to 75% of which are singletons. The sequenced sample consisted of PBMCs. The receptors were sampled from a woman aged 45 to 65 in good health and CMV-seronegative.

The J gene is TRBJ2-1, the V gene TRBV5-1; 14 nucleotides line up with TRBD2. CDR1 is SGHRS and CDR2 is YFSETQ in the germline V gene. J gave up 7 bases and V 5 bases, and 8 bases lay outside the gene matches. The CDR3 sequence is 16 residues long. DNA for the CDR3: TGCGCCAGCAGTCGAAGACTAGCGGGAGGGGGAAATGAGCAGTTCTTC. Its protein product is CASSRRLAGGGNEQFF.

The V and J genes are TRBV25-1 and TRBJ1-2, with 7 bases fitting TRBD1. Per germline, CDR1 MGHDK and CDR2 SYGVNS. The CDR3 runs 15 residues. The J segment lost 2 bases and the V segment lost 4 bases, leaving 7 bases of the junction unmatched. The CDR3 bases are TGTGCCAGCAGTGCGTTGACAGGGCCCAACTATGGCTACACCTTC. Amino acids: CASSALTGPNYGYTF.

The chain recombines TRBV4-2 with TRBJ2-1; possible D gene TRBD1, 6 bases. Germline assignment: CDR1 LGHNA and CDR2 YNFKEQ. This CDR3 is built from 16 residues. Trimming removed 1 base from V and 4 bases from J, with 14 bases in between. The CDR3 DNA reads TGTGCCAGCAGCCAAGCCACGAGGGGGAGATACAATGAGCAGTTCTTC. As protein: CASSQATRGRYNEQFF.

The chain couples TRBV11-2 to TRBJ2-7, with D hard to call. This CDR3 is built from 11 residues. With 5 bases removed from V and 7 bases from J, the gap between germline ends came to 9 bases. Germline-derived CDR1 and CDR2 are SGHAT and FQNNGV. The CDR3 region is CASSRLREQYF. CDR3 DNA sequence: TGTGCCAGCAGCCGTCTTAGAGAGCAGTACTTC.